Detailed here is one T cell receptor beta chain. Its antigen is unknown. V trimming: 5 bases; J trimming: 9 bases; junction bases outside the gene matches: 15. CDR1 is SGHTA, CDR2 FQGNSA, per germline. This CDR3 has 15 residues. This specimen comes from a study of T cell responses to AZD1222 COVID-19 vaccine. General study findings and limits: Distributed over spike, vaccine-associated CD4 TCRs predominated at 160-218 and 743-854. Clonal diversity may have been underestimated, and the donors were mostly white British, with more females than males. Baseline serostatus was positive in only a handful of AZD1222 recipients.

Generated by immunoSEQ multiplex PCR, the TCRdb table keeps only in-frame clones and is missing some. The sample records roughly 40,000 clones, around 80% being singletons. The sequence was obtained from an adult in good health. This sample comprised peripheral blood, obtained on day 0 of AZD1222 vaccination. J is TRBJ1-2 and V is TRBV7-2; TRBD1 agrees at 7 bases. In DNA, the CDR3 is TGTGCCAGCAGCACGCGGACAGGCAAGGGGAGTAGCTACACCTTC. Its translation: CASSTRTGKGSSYTF.